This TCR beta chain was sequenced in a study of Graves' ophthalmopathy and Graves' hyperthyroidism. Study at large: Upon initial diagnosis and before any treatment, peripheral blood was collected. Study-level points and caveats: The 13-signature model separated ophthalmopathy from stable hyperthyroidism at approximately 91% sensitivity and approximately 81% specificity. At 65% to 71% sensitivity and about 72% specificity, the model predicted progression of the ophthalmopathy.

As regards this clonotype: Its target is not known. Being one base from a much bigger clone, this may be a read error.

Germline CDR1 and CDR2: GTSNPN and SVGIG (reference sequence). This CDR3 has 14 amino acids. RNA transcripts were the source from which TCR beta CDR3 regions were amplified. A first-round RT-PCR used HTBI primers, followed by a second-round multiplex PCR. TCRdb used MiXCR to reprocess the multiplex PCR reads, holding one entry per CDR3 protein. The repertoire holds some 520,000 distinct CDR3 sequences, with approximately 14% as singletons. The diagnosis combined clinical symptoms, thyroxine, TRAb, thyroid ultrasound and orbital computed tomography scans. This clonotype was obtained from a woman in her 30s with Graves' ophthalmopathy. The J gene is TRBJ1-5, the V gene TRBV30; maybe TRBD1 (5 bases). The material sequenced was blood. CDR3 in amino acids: CAWTRGGRNRPQHF. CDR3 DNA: TGTGCCTGGACGCGGGGGGGACGCAATCGGCCCCAGCATTTT.